What follows are 31 T cell receptor beta chains derived from one specimen sequenced in a study of cytomegalovirus exposure and HLA in healthy donors. In the PCR, 60 Vbeta and 13 Jbeta primers were used. Clones were sequenced by immunoSEQ multiplex PCR, and TCRdb holds only the in-frame ones, with some missing. The table records around 150,000 clones, around 78% of them present only once. The sequencing sample was made of PBMCs. The receptors were gathered from a male donor in good health and CMV-seronegative.

This sequence joins TRBV29-1 and TRBJ1-1; D perhaps matches TRBD1 (5 bases). The CDR3 is 13 amino acids. Deletions cut 2 bases from V and 4 bases from J, with 11 bases between. Germline V gene data show CDR1 as SQVTM and CDR2 as ANQGSEA. The CDR3 spells CSVELGEGTEAFF. DNA for the CDR3: TGCAGCGTTGAACTGGGGGAGGGCACTGAAGCTTTCTTT.

The J gene is TRBJ1-5, the V gene TRBV5-5, with TRBD1 matching 9 bases. V gave up 4 bases and J gave up 6 bases; unmatched junction bases: 8. CDR3 length equals 15 residues. Germline V gives CDR1 SGHKS, CDR2 YYEKEE (reference sequence). DNA for the CDR3: TGTGCCAGCAGCAGGGGACAGGGAGGGTTTCAGCCCCAGCATTTT. Its translation: CASSRGQGGFQPQHF.

This chain uses TRBV25-1 with TRBJ2-2, with D possibly being TRBD1 (6 bases). The CDR3 length is 14 residues. Between the trimmed V and J ends, which lost 3 bases and 6 bases, there was a span of 11 bases. The germline gives CDR1 MGHDK, CDR2 SYGVNS. This chain's CDR3 is CASSDPRGPGELFF. For the CDR3, the DNA is TGTGCCAGCAGTGATCCCAGGGGCCCCGGGGAGCTGTTTTTT.

As regards this clone: A junction boundary mismatches the germline segment, possibly from a read error. The chain uses TRBV7-7 and TRBJ2-5; D ambiguous. The V gene's germline CDR1 is SSHAT and CDR2 FNYEAQ (reference sequence). This CDR3 is built from 13 residues. This CDR3 is CASSFSRQETQYF. CDR3 nucleotide sequence: TGTGCTAGCAGCTTTTCGCGCCAAGAGACCCAGTACTTC.

The chain links TRBV11-2 to TRBJ2-3; unclear D gene. Germline CDR1 SGHAT, CDR2 FQNNGV. V gave up 4 bases and J gave up 2 bases, with 4 bases separating them. The CDR3 is 12 amino acids. CDR3 coding DNA: TGTGCCAGCAGCTCGTTCACAGATACGCAGTATTTT. Amino acids: CASSSFTDTQYF. Variable domain in full (rest from reference TRBV11-2 and TRBJ2-3): EAGVAQSPRYKIIEKRQSVAFWCNPISGHATLYWYQQILGQGPKLLIQFQNNGVVDDSQLPKDRFSAERLKGVDSTLKIQPAKLEDSAVYLCASSSFTDTQYFGPGTRLTVL.

The J gene is TRBJ1-2, the V gene TRBV6-1; 9 nucleotides match TRBD1. This CDR3 comprises 13 residues. Per germline, CDR1 MNHNS and CDR2 SASEGT. The J segment lost 7 bases and the V segment lost 3 bases, leaving 3 bases of the junction unmatched. Here the CDR3 reads CASSEGTGCGYTF. The CDR3 coding sequence is TGTGCCAGCAGTGAGGGGACAGGGTGTGGCTACACCTTC.

The chain combines TRBV13 with TRBJ2-7, with D unresolved. CDR1 is PRHDT and CDR2 is FYEKMQ in the germline V gene (reference sequence). Trimming removed 3 bases from V and 3 bases from J, with 12 bases in between. This CDR3 is built from 14 residues. Here the CDR3 reads CASSFRSRHYEQYF. The CDR3 DNA reads as TGTGCCAGCAGCTTTCGGTCTAGGCACTACGAGCAGTACTTC.

This chain links TRBV2 with TRBJ1-6; D might be TRBD1 (5 bases). The germline V and J ends were trimmed by 4 bases and 8 bases, with 9 bases remaining between them. The CDR3 sequence is 13 residues long. The germline V gene encodes CDR1 SNHLY and CDR2 FYNNEI. CDR3 sequence: CASSADRYSPLHF. The CDR3 DNA sequence: TGTGCCAGCAGTGCTGACAGATATTCACCCCTCCACTTT.

The chain joins TRBV7-2 to TRBJ1-1, with D hard to call. The CDR3 contains 13 residues. With 1 base removed from V and 8 bases from J, the gap between germline ends came to 11 bases. Germline V gene sequence: CDR1 SGHTA, CDR2 FQGNSA. This CDR3 is CASSLGQRAEAFF. DNA for the CDR3: TGTGCCAGCAGCTTAGGCCAGCGTGCCGAAGCTTTCTTT.

In its sample, this clone was seen a few times. V usage is TRBV27 and J usage is TRBJ1-2; D is undetermined. V was shortened by 2 bases and J by 5 bases, with 9 bases between the two germline ends. Germline-derived CDR1 and CDR2 are MNHEY and SMNVEV (reference sequence). The CDR3 spans 13 residues. CDR3: CASSLASGYGYTF. CDR3 nucleotide sequence: TGTGCCAGCAGTTTAGCGTCCGGGTATGGCTACACCTTC.

This chain links TRBV30 with TRBJ2-7; the D is unclear. With 2 bases removed from V and 5 bases from J, the gap between germline ends came to 19 bases. CDR3 size: 15 residues. Germline lookup yields CDR1 GTSNPN and CDR2 SVGIG (reference sequence). In DNA form, the CDR3 reads TGTGCCTGGAGTCAATCCGACTCCCTCCGGGACGAGCAGTACTTC. Translating it yields CAWSQSDSLRDEQYF.

The chain is built from TRBV18 and TRBJ1-5, with TRBD1 as a possible D gene (6 bases). Germline lookup yields CDR1 KGHSH and CDR2 LQKENI. Trimming cost V 3 bases and J 4 bases, with 22 bases left between them. The CDR3 totals 18 residues. The CDR3 spells CASSPRTNAGTLNQPQHF. As DNA, the CDR3 is TGTGCCAGCTCACCGAGAACTAACGCCGGGACATTGAATCAGCCCCAGCATTTT.

Written as DNA, the CDR3 is TGTGCCAGCAAGTCCGGGGGACTAGCGAACAATGAGCAGTTCTTC. Translating it yields CASKSGGLANNEQFF. The chain has TRBV6-6 and TRBJ2-1; 10 nucleotides agree with TRBD2. The J segment lost 5 bases and the V segment lost 7 bases, leaving 8 bases of the junction unmatched. This CDR3 comprises 15 residues. CDR1 and CDR2 from the germline V gene are MNHNY and SVGAGI (reference sequence).

The gene calls are TRBV5-1 and TRBJ1-5; no reliable D call. Germline CDR1 reads SGHRS; CDR2 reads YFSETQ. The CDR3 has 14 residues. The V and J ends lost 5 bases and 0 bases respectively, with 9 bases between them. The chain's CDR3 is CASSEGDSNQPQHF. CDR3 DNA sequence: TGCGCCAGCAGTGAGGGAGATAGCAATCAGCCCCAGCATTTT. Drawing the rest from reference TRBV5-1 and TRBJ1-5, the complete variable domain is KAGVTQTPRYLIKTRGQQVTLSCSPISGHRSVSWYQQTPGQGLQFLFEYFSETQRNKGNFPGRFSGRQFSNSRSEMNVSTLELGDSALYLCASSEGDSNQPQHFGDGTRLSIL.

The chain couples TRBV19 to TRBJ2-1; 10 bases align to TRBD2. V lost 6 bases and J lost 5; bases outside the gene matches: 4. CDR1 is LNHDA, CDR2 SQIVND, per germline (reference sequence). The CDR3 contains 14 residues. CDR3 DNA sequence: TGTGCCAGTAGGGGACTAGCGCAAAACAATGAGCAGTTCTTC. Translating it yields CASRGLAQNNEQFF. The full variable domain, with the rest looked up from reference TRBV19 and TRBJ2-1, is DGGITQSPKYLFRKEGQNVTLSCEQNLNHDAMYWYRQDPGQGLRLIYYSQIVNDFQKGDIAEGYSVSREKKESFPLTVTSAQKNPTAFYLCASRGLAQNNEQFFGPGTRLTVL.

CDR3 region: CASSLALMNTGELFF. Written as DNA, the CDR3 is TGTGCCAGCAGCTTAGCCTTAATGAACACCGGGGAGCTGTTTTTT. This chain joins TRBV7-9 and TRBJ2-2; D is unclear. With 0 bases removed from V and 1 base from J, the gap between germline ends came to 6 bases. Germline V gene data show CDR1 as SEHNR and CDR2 as FQNEAQ (reference sequence). This CDR3 is 15 amino acids long.

The CDR3 spells CASSPGDSFNTGELFF. CDR3 DNA: TGTGCCAGCAGCCCCGGAGACAGTTTTAACACCGGGGAGCTGTTTTTT. V gene TRBV5-4 combines with J gene TRBJ2-2, with D maybe TRBD1 (5 bases). The CDR3 spans 16 residues. Germline loops: CDR1 SGHNT, CDR2 YYREEE (reference sequence). V lost 4 bases to trimming and J lost 2 bases, with 15 bases between them.

J is TRBJ2-5 and V is TRBV10-3; 11 positions match TRBD2. V shed 6 bases, J shed 4 bases, and the junction held 4 bases outside the gene matches. Germline loops: CDR1 ENHRY, CDR2 SYGVKD. This CDR3 is 14 amino acids long. CDR3 DNA: TGTGCCATCAGGGGTAGCGGGAGGGCAGAGACCCAGTACTTC. Translated, it gives CAIRGSGRAETQYF.

The chain uses TRBV27 and TRBJ1-1, with 8 nucleotides matching TRBD1. J lost 6 bases, V lost 5 bases, and 11 bases had no gene match. The CDR3 runs to 15 residues. CDR1 and CDR2 (germline): MNHEY, SMNVEV (reference sequence). Here the CDR3 reads CASSTFDGTGPEAFF. DNA of the CDR3: TGTGCCAGCAGTACCTTCGACGGGACAGGTCCTGAAGCTTTCTTT.

The chain couples TRBV5-4 to TRBJ1-2; D is uncertain. The CDR3 runs to 14 residues. The germline V gene encodes CDR1 SGHNT and CDR2 YYREEE (reference sequence). Trimming stripped 6 bases from V and 4 bases from J, with 16 bases between. This CDR3 is CASNSRSGSYGYTF. The CDR3 DNA follows: TGTGCCAGCAACTCGAGGTCGGGGAGCTATGGCTACACCTTC.

The rearrangement links TRBV6-1 to TRBJ1-2, with D possibly being TRBD1 (5 bases). Germline assignment: CDR1 MNHNS and CDR2 SASEGT. Trimming removed 2 bases at V and 5 bases at J, with 12 bases between. The CDR3 totals 14 residues. CDR3 region: CASSERWGGYGYTF. CDR3 nucleotide sequence: TGTGCCAGCAGTGAACGTTGGGGGGGTTATGGCTACACCTTC.

The genes are TRBV7-3 and TRBJ2-7; TRBD1 matches 8 bases. The J segment lost 4 bases and the V segment lost 5 bases, leaving 4 bases of the junction unmatched. This CDR3 is 13 amino acids long. Germline V CDR1 and CDR2: SGHTA, FQGTGA. The CDR3 loop is CASSPQGAYEQYF. As DNA, the CDR3 is TGTGCCAGCAGCCCGCAGGGGGCTTACGAGCAGTACTTC. The whole variable domain, remainder taken from reference TRBV7-3 and TRBJ2-7, is GAGVSQTPSNKVTEKGKYVELRCDPISGHTALYWYRQSLGQGPEFLIYFQGTGAADDSGLPNDRFFAVRPEGSVSTLKIQRTERGDSAVYLCASSPQGAYEQYFGPGTRLTVT.

The V and J genes are TRBV5-8 and TRBJ1-6; no firm D call. The CDR3 loop spans 12 amino acids. Germline lookup yields CDR1 SGHTS and CDR2 YDEGEE. V was pared by 0 bases and J by 10 bases, with 5 bases between. The CDR3 DNA reads TGTGCCAGCAGCTTGGGGAGCTCACCCCTCCACTTT. Translating it yields CASSLGSSPLHF.

The rearrangement joins TRBV25-1 to TRBJ2-1; unclear D gene. Per the germline V gene, CDR1 is MGHDK and CDR2 is SYGVNS. This CDR3 spans 11 amino acids. V was shortened by 3 bases and J by 7 bases, with 4 bases between the two germline ends. Here the CDR3 DNA reads TGTGCCAGCAGTGACTATAATGAGCAGTTCTTC. This codes for CASSDYNEQFF.

This chain joins TRBV29-1 and TRBJ1-3, with 7 bases fitting TRBD1. The CDR3 spans 15 residues. The V segment lost 5 bases and the J segment 0 bases; nucleotides outside the gene matches: 7. CDR1 and CDR2 (germline): SQVTM, ANQGSEA. Here the CDR3 reads CSVRPAGGSGNTIYF. In nucleotides, the CDR3 is TGCAGCGTTCGTCCCGCAGGGGGCTCTGGAAACACCATATATTTT.

This clone was seen a handful of times. The J gene is TRBJ1-6, the V gene TRBV4-3; D ambiguous. Germline lookup yields CDR1 LGHNA and CDR2 YSLEER. The ends were cut back, 8 bases at V and 12 bases at J, with 14 bases in the middle. The CDR3 extends over 12 amino acids. CDR3: CASARRAGPLHF. The CDR3 DNA reads TGCGCCAGCGCTCGGCGGGCCGGACCCCTCCACTTT.

This clone was seen more than once but under ten times. The chain recombines TRBV4-3 with TRBJ1-5; no definite D call. The CDR3 is 17 residues long. With 0 bases removed from V and 7 bases from J, the gap between germline ends came to 19 bases. Germline loops: CDR1 LGHNA, CDR2 YSLEER. The CDR3 DNA sequence: TGCGCCAGCAGCCAAGATTCTGGCAGGTACGGAATACAGCCCCAGCATTTT. It yields the protein CASSQDSGRYGIQPQHF.

In this sample, this clone turned up once. V and J are TRBV7-9 and TRBJ2-2; TRBD1 aligns across 7 bases. V lost 10 bases, J lost 2 bases, and 13 bases stayed unmatched. CDR1 and CDR2 from the germline V gene are SEHNR and FQNEAQ (reference sequence). The CDR3 has 16 amino acids. DNA of the CDR3: TGTGCCAACAGAGCCGCCGGGACAGATAACACCGGGGAGCTGTTTTTT. This codes for CANRAAGTDNTGELFF.

This clone was seen once. The chain links TRBV6-1 to TRBJ1-5, with 7 positions matching TRBD1. Per germline, CDR1 MNHNS and CDR2 SASEGT. CDR3 size: 15 residues. Trimming took 6 bases from V and 2 from J; bases not matched to a gene: 7. CDR3 DNA sequence: TGTGCCAGCAGAGTAGGGGGCTCGGGCAATCAGCCCCAGCATTTT. This sequence encodes CASRVGGSGNQPQHF.

This sequence joins TRBV14 and TRBJ1-2; 7 positions agree with TRBD1. The CDR3 is 13 amino acids. The V segment lost 3 bases and the J segment 4 bases; nucleotides outside the gene matches: 2. Germline V CDR1 and CDR2: SGHDN, FVKESK. The CDR3 loop reads CASSHRQGYGYTF. The CDR3 DNA reads TGTGCCAGCAGCCATAGACAGGGCTATGGCTACACCTTC.

The V call is TRBV5-1, the J call TRBJ2-3; possible D gene TRBD2, 7 bases. Deletions cut 4 bases from V and 1 base from J, with 13 bases between. There are 15 residues in the CDR3. Germline CDR1 and CDR2: SGHRS and YFSETQ. The CDR3 loop reads CASSASGGRTDTQYF. The CDR3, as DNA: TGCGCCAGCAGCGCGTCCGGGGGGCGCACAGATACGCAGTATTTT.